A selection of T cell receptor beta chains follows, all from one sample in a study of OX40 agonist ivuxolimab in advanced cancers. The data were produced by immunoSEQ multiplex PCR, yet TCRdb's version contains in-frame clones alone and is incomplete. The repertoire holds 98,000 or so clones, with around 90% as singletons. This material consisted of CD4+ or CD8+ T cells sorted from blood, taken in a trial of the OX40 agonist ivuxolimab. Source of these receptors: an adult with an advanced solid tumor such as melanoma, head and neck, liver or kidney cancer. Each CDR3 is given with its conserved first and last residue. Fields, in order: J gene, V gene, D gene, CDR3 protein, CDR3 DNA. A D gene is named only where the DNA matches it firmly.

J gene: TRBJ1-2; V gene: TRBV5-4; D gene: -; CDR3 protein: CASSPEPDSRPGYTF; CDR3 DNA: TGTGCCAGCAGCCCGGAGCCGGATTCTCGTCCTGGCTACACCTTC
J gene: TRBJ2-7; V gene: TRBV9; D gene: -; CDR3 protein: CASSVGVGAWEQYF; CDR3 DNA: TGTGCCAGCAGCGTTGGGGTGGGGGCCTGGGAGCAGTACTTC
J gene: TRBJ2-3; V gene: TRBV7-3; D gene: -; CDR3 protein: CASSLRGVSTDTQYF; CDR3 DNA: TGTGCCAGCAGCTTACGCGGGGTTAGCACAGATACGCAGTATTTT
J gene: TRBJ1-1; V gene: TRBV7-6; D gene: -; CDR3 protein: CASSLAEGLGDTEAFF; CDR3 DNA: TGTGCCAGCAGCTTAGCGGAGGGCCTGGGGGACACTGAAGCTTTCTTT
J gene: TRBJ2-1; V gene: TRBV9; D gene: -; CDR3 protein: CASSVAGYSHNEQFF; CDR3 DNA: TGTGCCAGCAGCGTAGCGGGCTACTCCCACAATGAGCAGTTCTTC
J gene: TRBJ1-1; V gene: TRBV5-1; D gene: TRBD1; CDR3 protein: CASSPSGTAMNTEAFF; CDR3 DNA: TGCGCCAGCAGCCCGAGCGGGACAGCCATGAACACTGAAGCTTTCTTT
J gene: TRBJ1-1; V gene: TRBV30; D gene: -; CDR3 protein: CAWSVLDEAFF; CDR3 DNA: TGTGCCTGGAGTGTTTTGGATGAAGCTTTCTTT
J gene: TRBJ1-1; V gene: TRBV6-1; D gene: -; CDR3 protein: CASSENRGNTEAFF; CDR3 DNA: TGTGCCAGCAGTGAAAATCGGGGGAACACTGAAGCTTTCTTT
J gene: TRBJ1-6; V gene: TRBV2; D gene: -; CDR3 protein: CASSKQPDSNSPLHF; CDR3 DNA: TGTGCCAGCAGTAAACAACCGGACAGTAATTCACCCCTCCACTTT
J gene: TRBJ2-3; V gene: TRBV28; D gene: -; CDR3 protein: CASSLIWAGGTDTQYF; CDR3 DNA: TGTGCCAGCAGCCTGATTTGGGCAGGGGGGACAGATACGCAGTATTTT